These T cell receptor beta chains were read from a single sample in a study of T cells in localized non-small cell lung cancer. Assay used: immunoSEQ multiplex PCR; TCRdb lists only in-frame clones, some missing. The sample contains 90,000 to 100,000 clones, under 95% of which appear only once. Specimen: PBMCs, collected before any cancer treatment. The receptors here all came from a woman aged 40-69 years with stage II squamous cell lung carcinoma. Both conserved end residues are part of each CDR3. Each record gives: V gene, D gene, J gene, clone size, CDR3 DNA, CDR3 protein. A D gene is named only where the DNA matches it firmly. A row's size may be missing; if present it is once, few, many or a size class.

TRBV19	NA	TRBJ1-3	NA	TGTGCCAGTAGTCCCACGGGACTCCAGTCCCTCTCTGGAAACACCATATATTTT	CASSPTGLQSLSGNTIYF
TRBV9	NA	TRBJ1-4	NA	TGTGCCAGCAGCCCGATCCCGGGATTGAGTGAAAAACTGTTTTTT	CASSPIPGLSEKLFF
TRBV28	NA	TRBJ2-1	NA	TGTGCCAGCATAGGAATCGGGGGCCGATCCTACAATGAGCAGTTCTTC	CASIGIGGRSYNEQFF
TRBV28	NA	TRBJ1-5	NA	TGTGCCAGCACCCGGTTCGACAGCAGGTATCAGCCCCAGCATTTT	CASTRFDSRYQPQHF
TRBV18	NA	TRBJ2-5	NA	TGTGCCAGCTCACCGGACACTGAGACCCAGTACTTC	CASSPDTETQYF
TRBV5-1	TRBD1	TRBJ1-1	NA	TGCGCCAGCAGCTTGGGTCTCGGGACAGGCGAAGCTTTCTTT	CASSLGLGTGEAFF
TRBV13	TRBD2	TRBJ2-3	NA	TGTGCCAGCAGCTCCCCGGGGGGAGCTAGCACAGATACGCAGTATTTT	CASSSPGGASTDTQYF
TRBV27	NA	TRBJ1-1	NA	TGTGCCAGCAGTTTAGGCACTGAAGCTTTCTTT	CASSLGTEAFF
TRBV19	NA	TRBJ2-2	few	TGTGCGGCCAGGCTATCACCCAACACCGGGGAGCTGTTTTTT	CAARLSPNTGELFF
TRBV6-1	NA	TRBJ2-2	NA	TGTGCCAGCAGTGCGCTTGGAGGGCCGGTCACCGGGGAGCTGTTTTTT	CASSALGGPVTGELFF
TRBV4-1	TRBD1	TRBJ1-2	NA	TGCGCCAGCAGCCACGGACAGGACAACTATGGCTACACCTTC	CASSHGQDNYGYTF
TRBV28	NA	TRBJ2-3	NA	TGTGCCAGCAGTTTAATCGGGGGCCCAGATACGCAGTATTTT	CASSLIGGPDTQYF
TRBV7-9	NA	TRBJ1-1	NA	TGTGCCAGCAGCTTAGCAGCGAACACTGAAGCTTTCTTT	CASSLAANTEAFF
TRBV6-1	NA	TRBJ1-2	NA	TGTGCCAGCAGTGAAGGAACAGGGCGATATGGCTACACCTTC	CASSEGTGRYGYTF
TRBV4-1	TRBD1	TRBJ1-2	NA	TGCGCCAGCAGCCAAGATCCCACAGGGGGCTGGTATGGCTACACCTTC	CASSQDPTGGWYGYTF
TRBV6-5	NA	TRBJ1-1	NA	TGTGCCAGCAGGCTCGGGGGGTACGCGGTCACTGAAGCTTTCTTT	CASRLGGYAVTEAFF
TRBV5-4	NA	TRBJ1-2	NA	TGTGCCAGCAGCTCACCCTGGGGACAAGGAGGACAGGGCTACACCTTC	CASSSPWGQGGQGYTF